Here is one T cell receptor (beta chain) with its context. RNA extraction and reverse transcription yielded cDNA as sequencing template. Here immunoSEQ multiplex PCR was the method, and the copy in TCRdb shows in-frame clones only, minus some. The profile covers some 180,000 clones, with roughly 60% appearing a single time and over 1.5% taken by the ten largest. These data come from a study of CD8+ T cells in alopecia areata. The CDR3 contains 14 residues. The V segment lost 2 bases and the J segment 2 bases; nucleotides outside the gene matches: 3. From germline, CDR1 is SGHAT and CDR2 FQNNGV. This TCR derives from a human donor with alopecia areata. The material sequenced was CD4+ T cells sorted from blood, taken at week 0. The V and J genes are TRBV11-2 and TRBJ2-7, with TRBD1 matching 7 bases. The DNA of the CDR3 is TGTGCCAGCAGCTTACACGGGACAGCCTACGAGCAGTACTTC. Amino acid sequence: CASSLHGTAYEQYF.